The 31 T cell receptor beta chains presented below share a single source sample, sequenced in a study of technical replicates of blood from a handful of donors. Clones were read by immunoSEQ multiplex PCR, and TCRdb kept only the in-frame ones, dropping some. The table shows tens of thousands of clones, with approximately 91% occurring only once. Sequencing input: PBMCs. The source is a human donor in good health. Some clones in this sample may be carry-over from other donors' samples.

The chain links TRBV13 to TRBJ2-5; TRBD1 matches at 11 bases. Germline V gene lookup returns CDR1 PRHDT and CDR2 FYEKMQ (reference sequence). CDR3 length: 16 amino acids. J gave up 4 bases and V 5 bases, and 9 bases lay outside the gene matches. CDR3 sequence reads: CASSPPPGTGGETQYF. DNA of the CDR3: TGTGCCAGCAGCCCTCCTCCCGGGACAGGGGGAGAGACCCAGTACTTC.

The chain combines TRBV4-3 with TRBJ2-7; 10 bases align to TRBD1. Germline V gene data show CDR1 as LGHNA and CDR2 as YSLEER. V lost 4 bases and J lost 5; bases outside the gene matches: 14. The CDR3 spans 17 residues. The CDR3 loop is CASSRTRSGTGVHEQYF. CDR3 DNA sequence: TGCGCCAGCAGCCGGACGAGATCGGGGACAGGGGTCCACGAGCAGTACTTC.

This chain joins TRBV30 and TRBJ1-5; the D is unclear. The CDR3 runs 13 residues. Trimming took off 3 bases at V and 4 bases at J, with 10 bases between the two ends. Looked up from germline, CDR1 is GTSNPN and CDR2 is SVGIG (reference sequence). The CDR3 nucleotides read TGTGCCTGGAGCATTGAGGGAAATCAGCCCCAGCATTTT. This gives the protein CAWSIEGNQPQHF.

The chain has TRBV7-8 and TRBJ2-7; TRBD1 agrees at 8 bases. Germline V gene data show CDR1 as SGHVS and CDR2 as FQNEAQ. The ends lost 6 bases at V and 0 bases at J; junction bases unmatched: 10. CDR3 length: 16 amino acids. The CDR3 sequence: CASRLTRTGSSYEQYF. For the CDR3, the DNA is TGTGCCAGCAGGCTTACCCGGACAGGGAGCTCCTACGAGCAGTACTTC.

The CDR3 DNA follows: TGTGCCAGCAGCTTAGCAATGGGAGGGCAGGTTAACACCGGGGAGCTGTTTTTT. It is translated as CASSLAMGGQVNTGELFF. J is TRBJ2-2 and V is TRBV7-2, with TRBD2 identical over 7 bases. This CDR3 has 18 residues. With 0 bases clipped from V and 2 bases from J, the junction kept 9 bases outside the gene matches. Germline V lookup: CDR1 SGHTA, CDR2 FQGNSA.

J is TRBJ1-2 and V is TRBV4-2; TRBD1 is a possible D gene (5 bases). The V gene lost 0 bases and the J gene lost 0 bases, with 8 bases spanning the gap. There are 15 residues in the CDR3. Germline CDR1 reads LGHNA; CDR2 reads YNFKEQ. CDR3 DNA sequence: TGTGCCAGCAGCCAAGAATTGACAGCTAACTATGGCTACACCTTC. It is translated as CASSQELTANYGYTF.

This chain uses TRBV10-1 with TRBJ2-1; possibly TRBD1 for D (6 bases). Germline V CDR1 and CDR2: WNHNN, SYGVQD (reference sequence). This CDR3 spans 14 amino acids. V gave up 11 bases and J gave up 7 bases, with 21 bases separating them. The CDR3 DNA follows: TGCGCCCCAATGGGGGCCACGGCTCGGAATGAGCAGTTCTTC. Amino acids: CAPMGATARNEQFF.

J is TRBJ2-7 and V is TRBV11-2, with D uncertain. Germline V lookup: CDR1 SGHAT, CDR2 FQNNGV. The CDR3 contains 11 residues. V was shortened by 5 bases and J by 4 bases, with 6 bases between the two germline ends. CDR3 in amino acids: CASSQHYEQYF. The CDR3 DNA follows: TGTGCCAGCAGCCAACATTACGAGCAGTACTTC. Full variable domain (remainder filled in from reference TRBV11-2 and TRBJ2-7): EAGVAQSPRYKIIEKRQSVAFWCNPISGHATLYWYQQILGQGPKLLIQFQNNGVVDDSQLPKDRFSAERLKGVDSTLKIQPAKLEDSAVYLCASSQHYEQYFGPGTRLTVT.

V gene TRBV18 combines with J gene TRBJ2-1, with TRBD1 as a possible D gene (6 bases). V was clipped by 2 bases and J by 8 bases, with 10 bases between them. This CDR3 contains 13 residues. Germline CDR1 is KGHSH and CDR2 is LQKENI. CDR3 amino acids: CASSPRNRDEQFF. Written as DNA, the CDR3 is TGTGCCAGCTCACCAAGAAACAGGGATGAGCAGTTCTTC.

This clone was recorded once. The chain carries TRBV7-9 and TRBJ2-5; TRBD1 agrees at 8 bases. This CDR3 is built from 17 residues. Per the germline V gene, CDR1 is SEHNR and CDR2 is FQNEAQ (reference sequence). The V segment lost 2 bases and the J segment 0 bases; nucleotides outside the gene matches: 8. The CDR3 loop reads CASSLNPGQANQETQYF. CDR3 DNA: TGTGCCAGCAGCTTAAACCCGGGACAGGCGAACCAAGAGACCCAGTACTTC.

The J gene is TRBJ2-1, the V gene TRBV7-2; possible D gene TRBD2, 5 bases. The germline CDR1 and CDR2 sequences are SGHTA and FQGNSA. V lost 6 bases and J 9 bases, leaving 9 bases between the germline ends. There are 11 residues in the CDR3. CDR3 DNA sequence: TGTGCCAGCAGGGCCGGGGTTGAGCAGTTCTTC. Its protein is CASRAGVEQFF. The full variable domain, with the rest looked up from reference TRBV7-2 and TRBJ2-1, is GAGVSQSPSNKVTEKGKDVELRCDPISGHTALYWYRQSLGQGLEFLIYFQGNSAPDKSGLPSDRFSAERTGGSVSTLTIQRTQQEDSAVYLCASRAGVEQFFGPGTRLTVL.

The chain joins TRBV10-3 to TRBJ2-2; TRBD1 agrees at 7 bases. CDR1 is ENHRY and CDR2 is SYGVKD in the germline V gene. Trimming cost V 6 bases and J 0 bases; bases outside gene matches: 4. This CDR3 is built from 15 residues. CDR3 loop: CAIRAGTANTGELFF. CDR3 bases: TGTGCCATCAGGGCCGGGACAGCGAACACCGGGGAGCTGTTTTTT.

This chain joins TRBV30 and TRBJ2-5, with 8 nucleotides matching TRBD2. V lost 0 bases and J lost 2; bases outside the gene matches: 17. Germline lookup yields CDR1 GTSNPN and CDR2 SVGIG (reference sequence). The CDR3 runs to 19 residues. This CDR3 is CAWSVGYFTSGEGQETQYF. The CDR3 nucleotides are TGTGCCTGGAGTGTAGGGTATTTCACTAGCGGAGAAGGGCAAGAGACCCAGTACTTC. The full variable domain, completed using reference TRBV30 and TRBJ2-5, is SQTIHQWPATLVQPVGSPLSLECTVEGTSNPNLYWYRQAAGRGLQLLFYSVGIGQISSEVPQNLSASRPQDRQFILSSKKLLLSDSGFYLCAWSVGYFTSGEGQETQYFGPGTRLLVL.

This clone was recorded once. CDR3 loop: CATLGANSPLHF. DNA for the CDR3: TGTGCCACCCTGGGGGCGAATTCACCCCTCCACTTT. The gene calls are TRBV27 and TRBJ1-6, with D tentatively TRBD1 (6 bases). Germline loops: CDR1 MNHEY, CDR2 SMNVEV (reference sequence). The CDR3 spans 12 residues. The V gene lost 10 bases and the J gene lost 7 bases, with 11 bases spanning the gap.

This chain connects TRBV19 to TRBJ2-5; perhaps TRBD2 as D (5 bases). Germline V gene sequence: CDR1 LNHDA, CDR2 SQIVND (reference sequence). This CDR3 has 14 amino acids. Trimming took 6 bases from V and 2 from J, leaving 13 bases between them. The CDR3 nucleotides are TGTGCCAGTAGCCCCTCTTGGGAGCAAGAGACCCAGTACTTC. It codes for CASSPSWEQETQYF.

V gene TRBV5-1 combines with J gene TRBJ1-1, with unresolved D. Per germline, CDR1 SGHRS and CDR2 YFSETQ. V lost 3 bases, J lost 5 bases, and 5 bases lay in between. This CDR3 is built from 11 residues. CDR3 sequence reads: CASSSETEAFF. The CDR3, as DNA: TGCGCCAGCAGCTCCGAGACTGAAGCTTTCTTT.

CDR3 coding DNA: TGTGCCAGCAGTCTTACTAGCGGGAGCACAGATACGCAGTATTTT. Its protein product is CASSLTSGSTDTQYF. V gene TRBV27 combines with J gene TRBJ2-3, with 9 bases aligning to TRBD2. Looked up from germline, CDR1 is MNHEY and CDR2 is SMNVEV (reference sequence). The CDR3 loop spans 15 amino acids. J lost 0 bases, V lost 5 bases, and 3 bases had no gene match.

V gene TRBV7-9 combines with J gene TRBJ2-1; maybe TRBD1 (5 bases). Germline V gene sequence: CDR1 SEHNR, CDR2 FQNEAQ (reference sequence). This CDR3 contains 16 residues. Deletions cut 0 bases from V and 1 base from J, with 10 bases between. In DNA form, the CDR3 reads TGTGCCAGCAGCTTAGCGAGAAGGGGTTCCTACAATGAGCAGTTCTTC. Translated, it gives CASSLARRGSYNEQFF. Variable domain in full (rest from reference TRBV7-9 and TRBJ2-1): DTGVSQNPRHKITKRGQNVTFRCDPISEHNRLYWYRQTLGQGPEFLTYFQNEAQLEKSRLLSDRFSAERPKGSFSTLEIQRTEQGDSAMYLCASSLARRGSYNEQFFGPGTRLTVL.

The rearrangement links TRBV7-3 to TRBJ2-6, with D possibly being TRBD2 (6 bases). From germline, CDR1 is SGHTA and CDR2 FQGTGA. The CDR3 has 17 amino acids. V was trimmed by 4 bases and J by 1 base, leaving 14 bases between them. This CDR3 is CASSSTPGGSGANVLTF. The CDR3 nucleotides are TGTGCCAGCAGCTCCACCCCCGGAGGGTCTGGGGCCAACGTCCTGACTTTC.

The chain employs TRBV2 and TRBJ1-1; possibly TRBD1 for D (6 bases). This CDR3 comprises 14 residues. Trimming cost V 7 bases and J 1 base, with 13 bases left between them. Germline lookup yields CDR1 SNHLY and CDR2 FYNNEI. The CDR3 region is CASTSLGGNTEAFF. The CDR3 nucleotides are TGTGCCAGCACTTCGTTAGGGGGGAACACTGAAGCTTTCTTT.

This clone has a single count. The CDR3 loop is CASSIGGGPEQFF. The DNA of the CDR3 is TGTGCCAGTAGTATAGGAGGAGGACCTGAGCAGTTCTTC. The V gene is TRBV19, the J gene TRBJ2-1, with TRBD2 as a possible D gene (5 bases). The V gene lost 1 base and the J gene lost 9 bases, with 10 bases spanning the gap. This CDR3 spans 13 amino acids. Germline CDR1 LNHDA, CDR2 SQIVND (reference sequence).

The V gene is TRBV13, the J gene TRBJ2-1, with 12 bases that match TRBD2. With 3 bases clipped from V and 4 bases from J, the junction kept 10 bases outside the gene matches. Germline assignment: CDR1 PRHDT and CDR2 FYEKMQ (reference sequence). The CDR3 has 18 amino acids. CDR3 amino acids: CASSFRRLAGEVYNEQFF. In DNA, the CDR3 is TGTGCCAGCAGCTTCCGCCGACTAGCGGGAGAAGTATACAATGAGCAGTTCTTC. Full variable domain (outside the CDR3, taken from reference TRBV13 and TRBJ2-1): AAGVIQSPRHLIKEKRETATLKCYPIPRHDTVYWYQQGPGQDPQFLISFYEKMQSDKGSIPDRFSAQQFSDYHSELNMSSLELGDSALYFCASSFRRLAGEVYNEQFFGPGTRLTVL.

The V gene is TRBV4-2, the J gene TRBJ2-2; 8 positions agree with TRBD2. CDR3 length: 16 amino acids. With 5 bases clipped from V and 4 bases from J, the junction kept 9 bases outside the gene matches. Germline-derived CDR1 and CDR2 are LGHNA and YNFKEQ. DNA for the CDR3: TGTGCCAGCAGCGCCACACTAGCGGAACCCACCGGGGAGCTGTTTTTT. This translates into CASSATLAEPTGELFF.

This chain joins TRBV28 and TRBJ2-5; a weak D match, TRBD2 (5 bases). The germline V gene encodes CDR1 MDHEN and CDR2 SYDVKM. This CDR3 has 12 amino acids. V lost 9 bases and J lost 6, with 14 bases in between. The CDR3 nucleotides are TGTGCCAGTAATGAGGGAGAACAGACCCAGTACTTC. It is translated as CASNEGEQTQYF. The full variable domain, completed using reference TRBV28 and TRBJ2-5, is DVKVTQSSRYLVKRTGEKVFLECVQDMDHENMFWYRQDPGLGLRLIYFSYDVKMKEKGDIPEGYSVSREKKERFSLILESASTNQTSMYLCASNEGEQTQYFGPGTRLLVL.

This clone has only one observation. V gene TRBV7-3 combines with J gene TRBJ2-7; TRBD1 matches 10 bases. This CDR3 has 15 amino acids. Germline V gives CDR1 SGHTA, CDR2 FQGTGA. V lost 5 bases to trimming and J lost 2 bases; unmatched junction nucleotides: 6. The CDR3 nucleotides are TGTGCCAGCAGCGCATCCGGGACAGGGGCCTACGAGCAGTACTTC. It yields the protein CASSASGTGAYEQYF.

The chain couples TRBV7-9 to TRBJ2-5; TRBD1 aligns across 9 bases. From germline, CDR1 is SEHNR and CDR2 FQNEAQ (reference sequence). This CDR3 is 13 amino acids long. Losses at the gene ends were 5 bases for V and 5 bases for J; bases not matched to a gene: 3. This CDR3 is CASSPTGGETQYF. CDR3 coding DNA: TGTGCCAGCAGCCCGACAGGGGGTGAGACCCAGTACTTC.

This clone was observed a few times. The chain has TRBV2 and TRBJ2-5; D is unclear. There are 13 residues in the CDR3. The V end lost 5 bases, the J end lost 0 bases, and 7 bases lay between the germline ends. Germline loops: CDR1 SNHLY, CDR2 FYNNEI. This chain's CDR3 is CASSWSYQETQYF. In nucleotides, the CDR3 is TGTGCCAGCAGTTGGAGTTACCAAGAGACCCAGTACTTC.

The rearrangement links TRBV29-1 to TRBJ2-1; TRBD2 aligns across 9 bases. The CDR3 runs to 15 residues. The junction had 8 bases not matched to a gene; V was cut back by 3 bases and J by 5 bases. The germline CDR1 and CDR2 sequences are SQVTM and ANQGSEA. CDR3 nucleotide sequence: TGCAGCGTTGAGGGACTAGCCCGGTCTGACAATGAGCAGTTCTTC. Residues: CSVEGLARSDNEQFF.

This chain connects TRBV4-3 to TRBJ2-3, with TRBD1 matching over 7 bases. Trimming cost V 1 base and J 9 bases; bases outside gene matches: 10. The V gene's germline CDR1 is LGHNA and CDR2 YSLEER. The CDR3 totals 15 residues. The CDR3 DNA reads as TGCGCCAGCAGCCAAGCCACAGGGGCTAAACTCACGCAGTATTTT. Translating it yields CASSQATGAKLTQYF.

The chain joins TRBV10-3 to TRBJ1-5; 9 bases align to TRBD1. CDR1 and CDR2 (germline): ENHRY, SYGVKD. Losses at the gene ends were 5 bases for V and 0 bases for J; bases not matched to a gene: 2. The CDR3 sequence is 15 residues long. The CDR3: CAISRDRDSNQPQHF. CDR3 sequence (DNA): TGTGCCATCAGTCGGGACAGGGATAGCAATCAGCCCCAGCATTTT.

This chain uses TRBV11-1 with TRBJ1-1; 7 bases agree with TRBD1. Germline loops: CDR1 SGHAT, CDR2 FQDESV (reference sequence). CDR3 size: 18 residues. The V and J ends lost 2 bases and 6 bases, in that order; junction bases with no gene match: 18. CDR3 region: CASSLFGRGYNSGAEAFF. For the CDR3, the DNA is TGTGCCAGCAGCTTATTTGGCAGGGGGTATAATTCGGGCGCTGAAGCTTTCTTT. Variable domain in full (rest from reference TRBV11-1 and TRBJ1-1): EAEVAQSPRYKITEKSQAVAFWCDPISGHATLYWYRQILGQGPELLVQFQDESVVDDSQLPKDRFSAERLKGVDSTLKIQPAELGDSAMYLCASSLFGRGYNSGAEAFFGQGTRLTVV.